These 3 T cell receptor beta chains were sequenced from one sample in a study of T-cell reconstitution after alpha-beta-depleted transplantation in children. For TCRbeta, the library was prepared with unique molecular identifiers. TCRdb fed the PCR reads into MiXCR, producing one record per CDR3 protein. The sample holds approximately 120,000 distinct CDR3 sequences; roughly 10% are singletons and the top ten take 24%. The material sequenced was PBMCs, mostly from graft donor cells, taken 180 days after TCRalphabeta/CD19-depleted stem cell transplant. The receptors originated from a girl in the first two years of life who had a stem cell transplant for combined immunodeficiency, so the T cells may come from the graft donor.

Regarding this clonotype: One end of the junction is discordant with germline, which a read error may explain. This CDR3 reads CSVDAGEDGDTF. CDR3 nucleotide sequence: TGCAGCGTTGATGCAGGGGAGGATGGCGACACCTTC. V gene TRBV29-1 combines with J gene TRBJ1-2; a weak D match, TRBD1 (6 bases). This CDR3 spans 12 amino acids. Germline loops: CDR1 SQVTM, CDR2 ANQGSEA.

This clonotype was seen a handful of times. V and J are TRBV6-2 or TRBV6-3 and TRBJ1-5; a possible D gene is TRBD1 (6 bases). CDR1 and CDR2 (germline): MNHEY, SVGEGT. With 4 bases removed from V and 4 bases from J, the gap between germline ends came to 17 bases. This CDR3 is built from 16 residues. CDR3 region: CASSSTGPRRNQPQHF. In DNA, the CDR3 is TGTGCCAGCAGTTCGACAGGCCCACGTAGGAATCAGCCCCAGCATTTT.

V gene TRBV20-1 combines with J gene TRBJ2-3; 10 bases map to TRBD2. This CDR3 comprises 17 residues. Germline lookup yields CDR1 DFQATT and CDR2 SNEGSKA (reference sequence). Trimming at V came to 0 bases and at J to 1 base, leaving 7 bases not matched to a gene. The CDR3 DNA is TGCAGTGCTAGAGATCCCTGGACTAGCGGCCGCACAGATACGCAGTATTTT. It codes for CSARDPWTSGRTDTQYF.